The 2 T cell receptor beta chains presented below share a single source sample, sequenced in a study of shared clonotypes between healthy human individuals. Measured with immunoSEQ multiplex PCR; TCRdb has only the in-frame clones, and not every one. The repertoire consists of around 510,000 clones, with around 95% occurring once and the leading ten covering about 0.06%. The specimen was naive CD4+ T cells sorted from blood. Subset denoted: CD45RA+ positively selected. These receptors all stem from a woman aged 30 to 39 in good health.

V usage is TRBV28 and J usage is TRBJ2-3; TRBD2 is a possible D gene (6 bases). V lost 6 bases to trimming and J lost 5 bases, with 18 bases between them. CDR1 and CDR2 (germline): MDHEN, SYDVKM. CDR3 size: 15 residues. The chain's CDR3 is CASSSLGTLRDTQYF. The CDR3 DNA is TGTGCCAGCAGCTCCCTGGGGACTCTACGAGATACGCAGTATTTT.

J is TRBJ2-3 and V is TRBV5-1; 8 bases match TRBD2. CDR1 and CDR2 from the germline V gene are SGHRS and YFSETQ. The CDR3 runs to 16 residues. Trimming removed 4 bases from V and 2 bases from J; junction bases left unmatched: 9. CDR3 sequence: CASSVTSGSVTDTQYF. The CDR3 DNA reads TGCGCCAGCAGCGTAACCAGCGGGAGTGTCACAGATACGCAGTATTTT. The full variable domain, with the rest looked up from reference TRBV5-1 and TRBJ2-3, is KAGVTQTPRYLIKTRGQQVTLSCSPISGHRSVSWYQQTPGQGLQFLFEYFSETQRNKGNFPGRFSGRQFSNSRSEMNVSTLELGDSALYLCASSVTSGSVTDTQYFGPGTRLTVL.